This passage covers 3 T cell receptor beta chains from one sample sequenced in a study (dated by TCRdb to the mid-2010s). The library was prepared using 5' RACE. Sequencing relied on an Illumina MiSeq. TCRdb trimmed the raw reads at Q25, called clones with MiXCR and kept productive beta chains. Under each unique CDR3 protein, matching rows form one entry showing the most common genes and DNA. For this sample the table gives under 65,000 distinct CDR3 sequences, of which less than 25% were detected only once. Clones ranked in the top ten supply 3.2% of the sample. Cells that were CD4+CD25+CD127-/low were isolated as Tregs. The source material was tumor-infiltrating Tregs sorted from the breast tumor. All receptors come from a female donor with breast cancer.

As for this clonotype: Since no conserved phenylalanine or tryptophan closes the CDR3, a read error is the likely cause. The chain combines TRBV28 with TRBJ1-1, with D uncertain. The CDR3 runs 14 residues. Germline assignment: CDR1 MDHEN and CDR2 SYDVKM. The V end lost 6 bases, the J end lost 3 bases, and 14 bases lay between the germline ends. The CDR3 DNA reads TGTGCCAGCAGCCCCGTGGGGAGGGACACTGAAGCTTTCATT. Encoded protein: CASSPVGRDTEAFI.

This clonotype was seen many times. The CDR3 bases are TGTGCCAGCAGTTCAGGACTAGACCAAGAGACCCAGTACTTC. Its translation: CASSSGLDQETQYF. The chain uses TRBV28 and TRBJ2-5, with TRBD2 matching 7 bases. The germline CDR1 and CDR2 sequences are MDHEN and SYDVKM. The V and J ends lost 4 bases and 0 bases, in that order; junction bases with no gene match: 2. This CDR3 is built from 14 residues.

This clonotype was seen only a few times. This could be a read error, since a much larger clone is one nucleotide away. The chain recombines TRBV5-1 with TRBJ2-1, with 7 bases matching TRBD2. The CDR3 contains 13 residues. V trimming: 7 bases; J trimming: 7 bases; junction bases outside the gene matches: 8. From germline, CDR1 is SGHRS and CDR2 YFSETQ. CDR3 DNA: TGCGCCAGCCGAAGACTAGCAGATAATGAGCAGTTCTTC. It is translated as CASRRLADNEQFF.